This record covers a single TCR beta chain. Its target is not known. The data stem from a study of cytomegalovirus exposure and HLA in healthy donors. Findings and limits, study-wide: In vitro testing confirmed a few CMV-associated chains as specific for CMV antigens. TCR beta chains numbering some 150 were designated cytomegalovirus-associated. Subsequent analysis revealed that first-cohort TCR clusters tended to co-occur in the 95 to 150 validation repertoires.

The data were produced by immunoSEQ multiplex PCR, yet TCRdb's version contains in-frame clones alone and is incomplete. Seen here are around 200,000 clones, almost 90% observed once, and the top ten hold approximately 2.9%. The donors were in the roughly 130-subject validation cohort, distinct from the roughly 700-subject first cohort. The source material was PBMCs. The sequence was obtained from a woman under 30 in good health and CMV-seronegative.

CDR3 coding DNA: TGCGCCAGCAGTGCGGGGACAGGACCCTACGAGCAGTACTTC. It translates to CASSAGTGPYEQYF. This chain links TRBV10-1 with TRBJ2-7; 8 bases align to TRBD1. After removal of 4 bases from V and 2 bases from J, the junction contained 4 bases not matched to a gene. There are 14 residues in the CDR3. Germline CDR1 WNHNN, CDR2 SYGVQD (reference sequence).